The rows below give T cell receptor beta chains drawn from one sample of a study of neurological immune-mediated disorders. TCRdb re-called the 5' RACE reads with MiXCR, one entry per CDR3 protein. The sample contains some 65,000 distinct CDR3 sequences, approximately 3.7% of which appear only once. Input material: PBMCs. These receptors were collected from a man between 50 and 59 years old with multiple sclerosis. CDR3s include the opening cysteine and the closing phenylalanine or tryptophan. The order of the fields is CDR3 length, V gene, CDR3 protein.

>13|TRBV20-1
CSARPGGNTEAFF
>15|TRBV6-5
CASSQPGQGAAEQYF
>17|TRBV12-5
CASGLTVGLDLYNEQFF
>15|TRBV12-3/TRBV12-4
CASSSKSGGGTEAFF
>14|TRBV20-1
CSASRQGYGNEQFF
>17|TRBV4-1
CASSPRQGGAAENEQFF
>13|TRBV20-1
CSGFSGATDTQYF
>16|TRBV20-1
CSALKPTGPITGELFF
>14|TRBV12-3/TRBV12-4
CASSPRAGANVLTF
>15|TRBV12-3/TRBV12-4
CASSPTGTASYEQYF
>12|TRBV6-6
CASAGQGYGYTF
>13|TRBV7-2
CASRPYEHHTQYF
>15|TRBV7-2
CASSFGNRDTGELFF
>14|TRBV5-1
CASSLEPVSHEQYF
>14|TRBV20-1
CSARVAASTDTQYF